This T cell receptor beta chain was recovered during a study of cytomegalovirus exposure and HLA in healthy donors. Study in general: From donors who were HLA-typed, an early data release held approximately 84 million unique TCRs. Study conclusions and caveats: In a later analysis, at a false discovery rate of 0.05, over 15,000 TCR beta sequences matched HLA alleles. TCR beta V- and J-gene trimming was later associated with a missense DCLRE1C variant.

On this clone itself: Its antigen is as yet unknown.

Healthy individuals who donated bone marrow served as the donors. The CDR3 spans 14 residues. Germline V gene lookup returns CDR1 MNHEY and CDR2 SVGAGI. V lost 5 bases to trimming and J lost 8 bases; unmatched junction nucleotides: 7. A multiplex PCR was run with 60 Vbeta primers and 13 Jbeta primers. Profiling relied on immunoSEQ multiplex PCR, and the TCRdb table lists in-frame clones only, not all of them. This table lists about 20,000 clones. The specimen was PBMCs. V and J are TRBV6-5 and TRBJ2-1, with 9 bases lining up with TRBD1. This receptor was obtained from a man aged 55 to 70 in good health and CMV-seropositive. The CDR3 sequence is CASSKGTGPDEQFF. The CDR3 coding sequence is TGTGCCAGCAGTAAGGGGACAGGGCCGGATGAGCAGTTCTTC.